The 18 T cell receptor beta chains below come from one sample, sequenced in a study of control samples from healthy donors and cancer patients. The data were produced by immunoSEQ multiplex PCR, yet TCRdb's version contains in-frame clones alone and is incomplete. The table has about 55,000 clones, approximately 95% seen once. The sample was blood. These receptors all stem from a woman under 30 in good health.

The chain has TRBV2 and TRBJ1-4, with 10 bases lining up with TRBD1. The CDR3 is 15 residues long. Germline-derived CDR1 and CDR2 are SNHLY and FYNNEI. The J segment lost 7 bases and the V segment lost 6 bases, leaving 8 bases of the junction unmatched. In DNA, the CDR3 is TGTGCCAGCAGGGCCGGGACAGGGGCGAGTGAAAAACTGTTTTTT. Amino acid sequence: CASRAGTGASEKLFF.

The V call is TRBV19, the J call TRBJ2-7, with a possible D match to TRBD1 (6 bases). V was shortened by 3 bases and J by 2 bases, with 14 bases between the two germline ends. The CDR3 totals 15 residues. Looked up from germline, CDR1 is LNHDA and CDR2 is SQIVND (reference sequence). CDR3 in DNA: TGTGCCAGTAGTATCCAACAGGGTGTGGCCTACGAGCAGTACTTC. Protein product: CASSIQQGVAYEQYF.

This chain uses TRBV5-1 with TRBJ2-7, with TRBD1 matching 8 bases. CDR3 length: 14 amino acids. J lost 5 bases, V lost 0 bases, and 4 bases had no gene match. Looked up from germline, CDR1 is SGHRS and CDR2 is YFSETQ. CDR3 DNA: TGCGCCAGCAGCTTGGGGACAGGGATAAACGAGCAGTACTTC. This encodes CASSLGTGINEQYF.

The chain has TRBV2 and TRBJ2-4; 10 bases match TRBD1. Germline V CDR1 and CDR2: SNHLY, FYNNEI. The length of the CDR3 is 15 residues. With V trimmed by 7 bases and J by 5 bases, 8 bases remained unmatched. CDR3 residues: CASTLDRGGQNIQYF. DNA for the CDR3: TGTGCCAGCACCCTGGACAGGGGGGGGCAAAACATTCAGTACTTC. Full variable domain (outside the CDR3, taken from reference TRBV2 and TRBJ2-4): EPEVTQTPSHQVTQMGQEVILRCVPISNHLYFYWYRQILGQKVEFLVSFYNNEISEKSEIFDDQFSVERPDGSNFTLKIRSTKLEDSAMYFCASTLDRGGQNIQYFGAGTRLSVL.

In this sample, this clone turned up a few times. The chain is built from TRBV6-1 and TRBJ1-1; D is unresolved. With 3 bases removed from V and 0 bases from J, the gap between germline ends came to 5 bases. Germline loops: CDR1 MNHNS, CDR2 SASEGT. This CDR3 region has 13 residues. The CDR3 is CASSDKMNTEAFF. In DNA form, the CDR3 reads TGTGCCAGCAGTGACAAAATGAACACTGAAGCTTTCTTT.

The V and J genes are TRBV5-5 and TRBJ1-2; D gene unclear. Germline CDR1 is SGHKS and CDR2 is YYEKEE (reference sequence). The CDR3 loop spans 12 amino acids. Trimming took 0 bases from V and 7 from J, leaving 7 bases between them. The CDR3 DNA reads as TGTGCCAGCAGCTTGGGGCAAGGTGGCTACACCTTC. It translates to CASSLGQGGYTF.

Remarks on this clone: The same CDR3 arises from other DNA sequences in this sample as well. This chain joins TRBV18 and TRBJ1-6; D possibly corresponds to TRBD1 (5 bases). CDR3 length equals 12 residues. From germline, CDR1 is KGHSH and CDR2 LQKENI. Trimming removed 6 bases from V and 10 bases from J, with 10 bases in between. The CDR3 loop reads CASSPGRSPLHF. In DNA form, the CDR3 reads TGTGCCAGCTCGCCAGGGAGGTCACCCCTCCACTTT.

The count of this clone is one. The J gene is TRBJ1-2, the V gene TRBV6-1, with D maybe TRBD1 (6 bases). CDR1 and CDR2 from the germline V gene are MNHNS and SASEGT. The germline V and J ends were trimmed by 2 bases and 4 bases, with 14 bases remaining between them. This CDR3 is 15 amino acids long. CDR3 sequence: CASSEMTGPRYGYTF. Written as DNA, the CDR3 is TGTGCCAGCAGTGAAATGACAGGACCCCGCTATGGCTACACCTTC.

The V gene is TRBV6-9, the J gene TRBJ2-2; D perhaps matches TRBD1 (5 bases). Germline loops: CDR1 MNHGY, CDR2 SVAAGI. V was cut by 4 bases and J by 2 bases, with 11 bases left in between. This CDR3 comprises 15 residues. In DNA form, the CDR3 reads TGTGCCAGCAGTTCATTAGACAGAAACACCGGGGAGCTGTTTTTT. This codes for CASSSLDRNTGELFF.

The genes are TRBV5-1 and TRBJ1-1, with D possibly TRBD1 on 6 matching bases. Trimming stripped 7 bases from V and 4 bases from J, with 11 bases between. This CDR3 has 12 residues. Germline V gene data show CDR1 as SGHRS and CDR2 as YFSETQ. CDR3 in DNA: TGCGCCAGCGGAACAGGGTCCACTGAAGCTTTCTTT. It is translated as CASGTGSTEAFF. The full variable domain, completed using reference TRBV5-1 and TRBJ1-1, is KAGVTQTPRYLIKTRGQQVTLSCSPISGHRSVSWYQQTPGQGLQFLFEYFSETQRNKGNFPGRFSGRQFSNSRSEMNVSTLELGDSALYLCASGTGSTEAFFGQGTRLTVV.

This clone was seen once. V is TRBV11-2 and J is TRBJ2-1; D is possibly TRBD1 or TRBD2 (5 bases each). V lost 5 bases, J lost 6 bases, and 20 bases lay in between. The CDR3 is made up of 16 amino acids. Germline V gives CDR1 SGHAT, CDR2 FQNNGV. CDR3 bases: TGTGCCAGCAGCCCCCGTATAAGTGGGGCGGGCAATGAGCAGTTCTTC. Protein sequence: CASSPRISGAGNEQFF.

The chain couples TRBV7-8 to TRBJ2-3; no firm D call. V was clipped by 1 base and J by 2 bases, with 13 bases between them. This CDR3 spans 16 amino acids. Germline V gene sequence: CDR1 SGHVS, CDR2 FQNEAQ. CDR3 DNA: TGTGCCAGCAGCTTAGATCAGGCAGGCTCCACAGATACGCAGTATTTT. The encoded protein is CASSLDQAGSTDTQYF.

The gene calls are TRBV19 and TRBJ2-1; 9 positions match TRBD2. Trimming took 3 bases from V and 8 from J; bases not matched to a gene: 11. The germline V gene has CDR1 LNHDA and CDR2 SQIVND (reference sequence). The CDR3 has 16 residues. CDR3 nucleotides: TGTGCCAGTAGTATCCCCCCAGGCGGGGGGGCTGATGAGCAGTTCTTC. Translating gives CASSIPPGGGADEQFF.

The J gene is TRBJ2-7, the V gene TRBV29-1; 12 nucleotides line up with TRBD1. V lost 4 bases and J lost 1; bases outside the gene matches: 8. Germline V gene sequence: CDR1 SQVTM, CDR2 ANQGSEA. The CDR3 sequence is 16 residues long. The CDR3, as DNA: TGCAGCGTTGGGACTCGGGACAGGGGGCATTCCTACGAGCAGTACTTC. Residues: CSVGTRDRGHSYEQYF.

The V and J genes are TRBV29-1 and TRBJ2-1; D may correspond to TRBD1 or TRBD2 (5 bases each). The germline V and J ends were trimmed by 7 bases and 6 bases, with 16 bases remaining between them. Germline V gene data show CDR1 as SQVTM and CDR2 as ANQGSEA. The CDR3 is 13 residues long. The CDR3 is CSGYRDPANEQFF. In DNA form, the CDR3 reads TGCAGCGGATACCGGGACCCCGCCAATGAGCAGTTCTTC.

This sequence joins TRBV6-5 and TRBJ1-6; D unclear. V gave up 2 bases and J gave up 9 bases, with 14 bases separating them. CDR1 and CDR2 (germline): MNHEY, SVGAGI. This CDR3 contains 15 residues. CDR3 nucleotide sequence: TGTGCCAGCAGTTACGAACCAGGTGGTAGTTCACCCCTCCACTTT. This sequence encodes CASSYEPGGSSPLHF.

This sequence joins TRBV2 and TRBJ2-7; perhaps D is TRBD1 or TRBD2 (6 bases each). Between the trimmed V and J ends, which lost 3 bases and 1 base, there was a span of 10 bases. The germline gives CDR1 SNHLY, CDR2 FYNNEI. The CDR3 length is 14 residues. CDR3 coding DNA: TGTGCCAGCAGTGAGGGGGGACAATCCTACGAGCAGTACTTC. Translating gives CASSEGGQSYEQYF.

The chain couples TRBV9 to TRBJ1-4, with D maybe TRBD1 (6 bases). The CDR3 has 15 residues. Germline loops: CDR1 SGDLS, CDR2 YYNGEE. Trimming took off 3 bases at V and 2 bases at J, with 11 bases between the two ends. The CDR3 bases are TGTGCCAGCAGCGGCGGGGGGCTGACTAATGAAAAACTGTTTTTT. Protein product: CASSGGGLTNEKLFF.